This record looks at one T cell receptor beta chain sequence and its context. Repertoires were generated with immunoSEQ multiplex PCR, while TCRdb's copy carries only in-frame clones and drops some. The sample includes more than 350,000 clones, about 87% of them seen just once. This sample is part of a study of blood T cell repertoires in COVID-19. The CDR3 spans 15 residues. Germline V CDR1 and CDR2: KGHSH, LQKENI. V lost 5 bases and J lost 1; bases outside the gene matches: 4. Sequencing input: peripheral blood. The sequence came from a woman in her thirties with COVID-19, enrolled during active disease. This chain connects TRBV18 to TRBJ2-5; 10 bases are a match to TRBD2. CDR3 in amino acids: CASSATSGSQETQYF. In DNA, the CDR3 is TGTGCCAGCTCAGCGACTAGCGGGTCCCAAGAGACCCAGTACTTC.